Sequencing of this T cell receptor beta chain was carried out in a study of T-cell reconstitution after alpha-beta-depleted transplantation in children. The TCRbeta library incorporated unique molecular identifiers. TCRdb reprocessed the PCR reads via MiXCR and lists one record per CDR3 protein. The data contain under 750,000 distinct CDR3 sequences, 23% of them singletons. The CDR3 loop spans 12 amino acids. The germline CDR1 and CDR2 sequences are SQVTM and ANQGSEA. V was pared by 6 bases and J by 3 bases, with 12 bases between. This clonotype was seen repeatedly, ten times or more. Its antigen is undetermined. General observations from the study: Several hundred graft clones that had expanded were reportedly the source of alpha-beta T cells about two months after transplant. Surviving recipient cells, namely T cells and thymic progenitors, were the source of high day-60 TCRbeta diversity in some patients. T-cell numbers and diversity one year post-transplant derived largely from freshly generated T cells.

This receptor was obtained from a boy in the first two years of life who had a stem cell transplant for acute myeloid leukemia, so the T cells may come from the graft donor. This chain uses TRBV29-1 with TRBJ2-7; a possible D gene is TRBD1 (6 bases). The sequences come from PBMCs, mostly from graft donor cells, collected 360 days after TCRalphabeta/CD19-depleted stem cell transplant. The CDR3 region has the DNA TGCAGCGTGGCACCGGACAGCTACGAGCAGTACTTC. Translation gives CSVAPDSYEQYF.